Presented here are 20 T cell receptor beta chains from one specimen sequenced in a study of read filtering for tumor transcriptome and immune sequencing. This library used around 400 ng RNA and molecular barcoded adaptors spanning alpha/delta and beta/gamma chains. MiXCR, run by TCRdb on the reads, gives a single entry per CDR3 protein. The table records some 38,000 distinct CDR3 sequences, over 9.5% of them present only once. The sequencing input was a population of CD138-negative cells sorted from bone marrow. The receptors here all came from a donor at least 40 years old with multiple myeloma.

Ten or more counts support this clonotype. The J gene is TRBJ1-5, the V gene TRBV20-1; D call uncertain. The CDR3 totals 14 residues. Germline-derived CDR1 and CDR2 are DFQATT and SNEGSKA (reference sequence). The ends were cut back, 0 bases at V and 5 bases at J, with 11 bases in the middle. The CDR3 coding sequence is TGCAGTGCTAGAGATGAGTTGGGCTATCAGCCCCAGCATTTT. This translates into CSARDELGYQPQHF.

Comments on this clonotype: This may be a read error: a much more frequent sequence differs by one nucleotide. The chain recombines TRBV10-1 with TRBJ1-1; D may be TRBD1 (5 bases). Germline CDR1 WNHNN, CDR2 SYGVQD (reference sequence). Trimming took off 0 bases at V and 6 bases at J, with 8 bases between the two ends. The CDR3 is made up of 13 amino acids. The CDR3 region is CASSESQGSEAFF. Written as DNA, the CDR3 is TGCGCCAGCAGTGAGTCGCAGGGATCTGAAGCTTTCTTT.

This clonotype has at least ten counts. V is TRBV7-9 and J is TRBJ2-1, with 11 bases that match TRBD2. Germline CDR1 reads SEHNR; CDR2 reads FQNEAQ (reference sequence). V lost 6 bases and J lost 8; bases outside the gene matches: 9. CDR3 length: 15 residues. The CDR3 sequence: CASRTSGGPWDEQFF. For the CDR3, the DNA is TGTGCCAGCAGAACTAGCGGGGGTCCGTGGGATGAGCAGTTCTTC.

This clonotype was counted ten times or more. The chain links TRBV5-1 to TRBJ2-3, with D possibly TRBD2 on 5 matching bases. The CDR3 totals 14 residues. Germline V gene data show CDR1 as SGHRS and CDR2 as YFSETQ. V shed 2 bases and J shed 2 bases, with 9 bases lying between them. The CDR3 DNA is TGCGCCAGCAGCTTCGGACTTTACACAGATACGCAGTATTTT. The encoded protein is CASSFGLYTDTQYF.

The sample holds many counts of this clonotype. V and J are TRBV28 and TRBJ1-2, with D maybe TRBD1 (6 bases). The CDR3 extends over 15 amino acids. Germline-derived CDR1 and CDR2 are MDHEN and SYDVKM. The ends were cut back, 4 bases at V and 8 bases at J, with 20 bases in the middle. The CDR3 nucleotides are TGTGCCAGCAGTTCCACTCACCCGGGGGGCGGAGGCTACACCTTC. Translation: CASSSTHPGGGGYTF.

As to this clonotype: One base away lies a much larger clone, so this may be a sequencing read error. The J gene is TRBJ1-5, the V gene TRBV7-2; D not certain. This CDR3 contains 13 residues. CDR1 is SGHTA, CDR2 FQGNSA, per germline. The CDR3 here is CASGLDWNQPQHF. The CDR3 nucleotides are TGTGCCAGCGGCTTAGACTGGAATCAGCCCCAGCATTTT.

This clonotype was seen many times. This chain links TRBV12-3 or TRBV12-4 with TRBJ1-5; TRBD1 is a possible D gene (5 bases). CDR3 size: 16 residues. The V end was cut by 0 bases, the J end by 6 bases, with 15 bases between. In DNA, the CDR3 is TGTGCCAGCAGTTTAGCGTCAGGGTTGACGGGTCAGCCCCAGCATTTT. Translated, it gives CASSLASGLTGQPQHF.

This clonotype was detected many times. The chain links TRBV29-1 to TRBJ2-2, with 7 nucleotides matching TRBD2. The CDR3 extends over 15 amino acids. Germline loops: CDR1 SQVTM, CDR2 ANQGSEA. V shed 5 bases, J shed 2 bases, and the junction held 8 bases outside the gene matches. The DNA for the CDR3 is TGCAGCGTTTGGACTAGGCAAGGCAACACCGGGGAGCTGTTTTTT. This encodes CSVWTRQGNTGELFF.

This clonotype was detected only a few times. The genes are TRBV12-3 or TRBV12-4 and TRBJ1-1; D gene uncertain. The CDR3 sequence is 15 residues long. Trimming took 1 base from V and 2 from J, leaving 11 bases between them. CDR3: CASSLEPAPNTEAFF. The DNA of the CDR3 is TGTGCCAGCAGTTTAGAGCCAGCCCCAAACACTGAAGCTTTCTTT.

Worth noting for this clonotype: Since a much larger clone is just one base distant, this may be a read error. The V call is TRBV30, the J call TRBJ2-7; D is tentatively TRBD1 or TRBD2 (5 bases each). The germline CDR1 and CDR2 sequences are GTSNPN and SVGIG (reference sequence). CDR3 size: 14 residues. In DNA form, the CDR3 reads TGTGCCTCGGAGAGTTCGTCGGGGCTCTACAAGCAGTACTTC. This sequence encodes CASESSSGLYKQYF.

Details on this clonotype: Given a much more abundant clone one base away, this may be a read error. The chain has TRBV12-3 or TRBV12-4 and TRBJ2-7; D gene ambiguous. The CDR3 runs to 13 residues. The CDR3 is CACSLFSSYEQYF. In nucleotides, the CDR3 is TGTGCCTGCAGTTTATTTTCGTCCTACGAGCAGTACTTC.

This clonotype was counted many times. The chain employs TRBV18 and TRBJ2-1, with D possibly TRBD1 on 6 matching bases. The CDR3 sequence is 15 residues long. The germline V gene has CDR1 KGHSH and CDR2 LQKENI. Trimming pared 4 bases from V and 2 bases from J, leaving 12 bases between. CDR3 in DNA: TGTGCCAGCTCACGTACCGGGACACCCTACAATGAGCAGTTCTTC. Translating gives CASSRTGTPYNEQFF.

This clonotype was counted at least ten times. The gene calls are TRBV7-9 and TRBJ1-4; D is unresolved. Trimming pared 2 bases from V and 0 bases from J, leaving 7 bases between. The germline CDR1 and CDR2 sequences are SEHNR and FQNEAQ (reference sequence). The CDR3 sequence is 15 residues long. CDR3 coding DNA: TGTGCCAGCAGCTTACGCGAAGCAACTAATGAAAAACTGTTTTTT. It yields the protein CASSLREATNEKLFF.

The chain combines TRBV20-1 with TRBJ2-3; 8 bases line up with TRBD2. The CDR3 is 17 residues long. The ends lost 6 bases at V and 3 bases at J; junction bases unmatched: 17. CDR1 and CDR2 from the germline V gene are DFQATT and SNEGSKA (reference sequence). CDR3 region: CSAPGTRGIRRTDTQYF. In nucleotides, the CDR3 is TGCAGTGCCCCCGGGACTAGGGGAATCAGGCGAACAGATACGCAGTATTTT.

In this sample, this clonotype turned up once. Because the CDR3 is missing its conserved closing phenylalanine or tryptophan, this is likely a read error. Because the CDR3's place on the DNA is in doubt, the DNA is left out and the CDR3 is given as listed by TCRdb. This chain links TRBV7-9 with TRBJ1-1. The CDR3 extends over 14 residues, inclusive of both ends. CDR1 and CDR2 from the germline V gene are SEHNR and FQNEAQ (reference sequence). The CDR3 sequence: CASSLPVGNTEDFL.

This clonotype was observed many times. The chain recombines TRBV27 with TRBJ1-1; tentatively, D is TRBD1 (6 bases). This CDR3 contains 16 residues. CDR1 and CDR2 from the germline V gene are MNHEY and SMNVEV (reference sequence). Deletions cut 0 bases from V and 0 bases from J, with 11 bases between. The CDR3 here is CASSLSGDILNTEAFF. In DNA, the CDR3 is TGTGCCAGCAGTTTATCTGGGGACATCCTGAACACTGAAGCTTTCTTT.

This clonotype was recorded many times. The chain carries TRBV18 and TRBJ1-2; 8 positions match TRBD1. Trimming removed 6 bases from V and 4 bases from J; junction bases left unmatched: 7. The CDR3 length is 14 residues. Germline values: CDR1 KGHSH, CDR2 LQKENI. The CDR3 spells CASSQGQGGYGYTF. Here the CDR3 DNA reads TGTGCCAGCTCTCAAGGACAGGGAGGCTATGGCTACACCTTC.

As DNA, the CDR3 is TGTGCCAGCAGCAGGAGGGGGCTTGCTGAGACCCAGTACTTC. Translation gives CASSRRGLAETQYF. This chain connects TRBV5-6 to TRBJ2-5; D might be TRBD1 (7 bases). CDR1 is SGHDT and CDR2 is YYEEEE in the germline V gene. The V and J ends lost 4 bases and 5 bases respectively, with 15 bases between them. CDR3 length: 14 residues.

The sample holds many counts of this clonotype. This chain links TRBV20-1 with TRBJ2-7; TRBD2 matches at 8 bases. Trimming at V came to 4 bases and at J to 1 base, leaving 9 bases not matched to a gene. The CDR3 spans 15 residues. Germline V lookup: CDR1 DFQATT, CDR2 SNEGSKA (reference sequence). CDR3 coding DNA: TGCAGTGCTACGAAACTAGCGGACCTGTCCTACGAGCAGTACTTC. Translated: CSATKLADLSYEQYF.

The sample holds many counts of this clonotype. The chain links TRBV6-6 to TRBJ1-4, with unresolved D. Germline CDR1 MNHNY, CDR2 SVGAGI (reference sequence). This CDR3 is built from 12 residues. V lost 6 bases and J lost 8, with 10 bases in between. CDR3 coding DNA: TGTGCCAGCAGAGGACTTTACGAAAAACTGTTTTTT. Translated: CASRGLYEKLFF.